This T cell receptor (beta chain) emerged from a study of lymphopenia after photon versus proton radiotherapy. Study-level findings and limits: Post-nadir diversity loss with photons came from oligoclonal expansion, particularly CD8+ Temra cells.

Assay: immunoSEQ multiplex PCR; the TCRdb copy retains only in-frame clones and omits some. The sample carries roughly 150,000 clones, roughly nine tenths recorded once. To note about this clone: Its antigen is unknown.

The germline V gene has CDR1 MNHEY and CDR2 SMNVEV (reference sequence). The CDR3 runs 16 residues. Trimming removed 2 bases at V and 0 bases at J, with 13 bases between. This sample comprised peripheral blood, obtained from a patient treated with photon-based radiotherapy. This receptor was obtained from a man aged 45-65 years with gastric cancer. The chain has TRBV27 and TRBJ1-2; a weak D match, TRBD1 (6 bases). The CDR3 DNA sequence: TGTGCCAGCAGTTTAGAACCACGGGACACTAACTATGGCTACACCTTC. This translates into CASSLEPRDTNYGYTF.